Listed here are 23 T cell receptor beta chains from one sample, sequenced in a study of cytomegalovirus exposure and HLA in healthy donors. The study ran its PCR with 60 Vbeta and 13 Jbeta primers. Produced via immunoSEQ multiplex PCR; TCRdb's table is partial and in-frame only. The table lists roughly 160,000 clones, 70% to 80% of them singletons. The sequencing sample was made of PBMCs. The receptors come from a man aged 55 to 69 in good health and CMV-seronegative.

V and J are TRBV7-8 and TRBJ2-7, with D perhaps TRBD1 (6 bases). V shed 5 bases and J shed 7 bases, with 15 bases lying between them. Looked up from germline, CDR1 is SGHVS and CDR2 is FQNEAQ. This CDR3 has 13 amino acids. The CDR3 region is CASSPSEGEEQYF. The CDR3 bases are TGTGCCAGCAGCCCCAGCGAGGGGGAGGAGCAGTACTTC.

With regard to this clone: A read error may account for a junction end that differs from germline. The chain joins TRBV7-9 to TRBJ1-2, with D possibly being TRBD1 (6 bases). The CDR3 is 15 amino acids. From germline, CDR1 is SEHNR and CDR2 FQNEAQ (reference sequence). CDR3 DNA sequence: TGTTCCAGCAGCTCCTTAGCACAGGGAGAAGATGGCTACACCTTC. This translates into CSSSSLAQGEDGYTF.

The chain has TRBV7-3 and TRBJ2-2; D remains ambiguous. The V and J ends lost 2 bases and 5 bases respectively, with 6 bases between them. The CDR3 length is 13 residues. Germline CDR1 and CDR2: SGHTA and FQGTGA. As DNA, the CDR3 is TGTGCCAGCAGCTTACAGCGAACCGGGGAGCTGTTTTTT. Its protein is CASSLQRTGELFF.

This clone was observed a few times. This chain uses TRBV6-1 with TRBJ1-5, with 7 bases fitting TRBD1. There are 14 residues in the CDR3. J was trimmed by 6 bases and V by 4 bases; bases with no gene match: 6. Germline V gene data show CDR1 as MNHNS and CDR2 as SASEGT. The CDR3 region is CASSGAGGLQPQHF. The CDR3 DNA reads as TGTGCCAGCAGTGGGGCAGGGGGGCTTCAGCCCCAGCATTTT.

This chain uses TRBV9 with TRBJ1-2; D perhaps matches TRBD1 (6 bases). Germline V gene data show CDR1 as SGDLS and CDR2 as YYNGEE. Trimming cost V 0 bases and J 6 bases, with 12 bases left between them. CDR3 size: 14 residues. The CDR3 coding sequence is TGTGCCAGCAGCGTAGGAGGCAGGGGAAATGGCTACACCTTC. It is translated as CASSVGGRGNGYTF.

V gene TRBV28 combines with J gene TRBJ1-6, with D unresolved. V dropped 3 bases and J dropped 7 bases, with 13 bases sitting between them. CDR1 and CDR2 (germline): MDHEN, SYDVKM. The CDR3 has 15 residues. CDR3 amino acids: CASSFLRGGNSPLHF. The CDR3 nucleotides are TGTGCCAGCAGTTTCCTCCGGGGAGGCAATTCACCCCTCCACTTT. Complete variable domain (other parts from reference TRBV28 and TRBJ1-6): DVKVTQSSRYLVKRTGEKVFLECVQDMDHENMFWYRQDPGLGLRLIYFSYDVKMKEKGDIPEGYSVSREKKERFSLILESASTNQTSMYLCASSFLRGGNSPLHFGNGTRLTVT.

The chain employs TRBV18 and TRBJ2-7; the match to TRBD1 covers 9 bases. The ends lost 3 bases at V and 7 bases at J; junction bases unmatched: 7. CDR3 size: 14 residues. The germline gives CDR1 KGHSH, CDR2 LQKENI. CDR3 residues: CASSPRGTGYEQYF. The CDR3 DNA reads as TGTGCCAGCTCACCTCGAGGGACAGGGTATGAGCAGTACTTC.

This sequence joins TRBV4-3 and TRBJ1-6; TRBD1 matches 8 bases. The germline V gene encodes CDR1 LGHNA and CDR2 YSLEER. The CDR3 spans 14 residues. V was clipped by 5 bases and J by 14 bases; unmatched bases: 11. This CDR3 reads CASSIQTGATSLHF. In DNA form, the CDR3 reads TGCGCCAGCAGCATACAGACAGGGGCGACGTCCCTCCACTTT.

This clone was detected a few times. One end of the junction does not line up with germline, which may come from a read error. CDR3 coding DNA: TGTGCCAGTAGTATTTTGATTGGTTCCTCTCCCCTACTTTTT. Its protein product is CASSILIGSSPLLF. The chain carries TRBV19 and TRBJ1-5, with no clear D. The CDR3 length is 14 residues. The germline V gene has CDR1 LNHDA and CDR2 SQIVND (reference sequence).

V gene TRBV6-4 combines with J gene TRBJ2-7; D gene ambiguous. The CDR3 is made up of 15 amino acids. The germline V gene has CDR1 MRHNA and CDR2 SNTAGT. V lost 1 base and J lost 0, with 10 bases in between. This CDR3 is CASSDLTASSYEQYF. Here the CDR3 DNA reads TGTGCCAGCAGTGACTTAACTGCTAGCTCCTACGAGCAGTACTTC.

The chain combines TRBV4-1 with TRBJ1-5; D gene unclear. V was trimmed by 1 base and J by 4 bases, leaving 17 bases between them. The CDR3 sequence is 17 residues long. Germline CDR1 reads MGHRA; CDR2 reads YSYEKL. The CDR3 coding sequence is TGCGCCAGCAGCCAAGGGATCGCTAGACGGAAAAATCAGCCCCAGCATTTT. Amino acid sequence: CASSQGIARRKNQPQHF.

The genes are TRBV6-1 and TRBJ2-7, with a tentative D call TRBD1 (6 bases). This CDR3 has 15 amino acids. V lost 6 bases and J 2 bases, leaving 17 bases between the germline ends. Germline CDR1 MNHNS, CDR2 SASEGT. CDR3 nucleotides: TGTGCCAGCAGGGATAAATACAGGGACCCCTACGAGCAGTACTTC. Translation gives CASRDKYRDPYEQYF.

The CDR3 DNA reads TGTGCCAGCAGCACTAGCGGTTCCTACGAGCAGTACTTC. Protein product: CASSTSGSYEQYF. This sequence joins TRBV7-2 and TRBJ2-7, with 8 bases identical to TRBD2. The length of the CDR3 is 13 residues. Germline lookup yields CDR1 SGHTA and CDR2 FQGNSA. Germline trimming cut 5 bases from V and 1 base from J; bases unmatched to any gene: 1.

The rearrangement uses TRBV19 and TRBJ2-1; no firm D call. The CDR3 totals 12 residues. Trimming stripped 3 bases from V and 7 bases from J, with 7 bases between. Per germline, CDR1 LNHDA and CDR2 SQIVND (reference sequence). CDR3 sequence reads: CASSIARNEQFF. Written as DNA, the CDR3 is TGTGCCAGTAGTATTGCCCGGAATGAGCAGTTCTTC.

This chain uses TRBV5-6 with TRBJ1-1; TRBD1 agrees at 7 bases. This CDR3 contains 15 residues. The germline V gene encodes CDR1 SGHDT and CDR2 YYEEEE. J was trimmed by 0 bases and V by 4 bases; bases with no gene match: 6. The CDR3 region is CASSPPGTVNTEAFF. The CDR3 region has the DNA TGTGCCAGCAGCCCTCCCGGGACAGTGAACACTGAAGCTTTCTTT.

The table lists this clone with a few counts. The V gene is TRBV6-1, the J gene TRBJ2-5; no definite D call. Germline lookup yields CDR1 MNHNS and CDR2 SASEGT. Trimming stripped 4 bases from V and 1 base from J, with 13 bases between. This CDR3 is 15 amino acids long. For the CDR3, the DNA is TGTGCCAGCAGTGGCCGAGACTCCATCCAAGAGACCCAGTACTTC. Translating gives CASSGRDSIQETQYF.

This chain links TRBV2 with TRBJ1-1, with D unresolved. CDR3 size: 15 residues. The germline V gene encodes CDR1 SNHLY and CDR2 FYNNEI. With 0 bases removed from V and 1 base from J, the gap between germline ends came to 9 bases. The CDR3 sequence is CASSEAIWRNTEAFF. The CDR3 nucleotides read TGTGCCAGCAGTGAAGCGATATGGAGGAACACTGAAGCTTTCTTT.

This clone has a handful of counts. The V gene is TRBV5-1, the J gene TRBJ2-2, with D possibly matching TRBD1 (5 bases). The CDR3 is 16 residues long. V lost 3 bases to trimming and J lost 5 bases, with 17 bases between them. Germline V gene lookup returns CDR1 SGHRS and CDR2 YFSETQ. The CDR3 nucleotides are TGCGCCAGCAGCTCGGCCCCATCCCCAGGGACCGGGGAGCTGTTTTTT. Amino acid sequence: CASSSAPSPGTGELFF.

The chain recombines TRBV5-6 with TRBJ2-7; TRBD1 aligns across 9 bases. The CDR3 is 14 residues long. V dropped 4 bases and J dropped 3; count of bases not matched to a gene: 5. Germline values: CDR1 SGHDT, CDR2 YYEEEE. The CDR3 reads CASSPGQGIYEQYF. The DNA of the CDR3 is TGTGCCAGCAGCCCCGGACAGGGGATCTACGAGCAGTACTTC.

The gene calls are TRBV11-2 and TRBJ2-7, with D possibly matching TRBD1 (5 bases). The CDR3 contains 14 residues. Trimming removed 5 bases at V and 3 bases at J, with 14 bases between. CDR1 SGHAT and CDR2 FQNNGV come from the germline V gene. Here the CDR3 DNA reads TGTGCCAGCAGCCCCCCCGGACAAAGCTACGAGCAGTACTTC. Amino acids: CASSPPGQSYEQYF.

The count of this clone is one. The V call is TRBV4-3, the J call TRBJ2-7; 10 nucleotides align to TRBD2. Germline V gene data show CDR1 as LGHNA and CDR2 as YSLEER. Trimming removed 1 base from V and 1 base from J; junction bases left unmatched: 10. The CDR3 sequence is 18 residues long. The CDR3 is CASSQGTSGIGISYEQYF. The CDR3 DNA follows: TGCGCCAGCAGCCAAGGGACTAGCGGTATAGGAATTTCCTACGAGCAGTACTTC.

J is TRBJ2-5 and V is TRBV4-1; 10 nucleotides agree with TRBD1. This CDR3 has 15 residues. Germline V lookup: CDR1 MGHRA, CDR2 YSYEKL. V was pared by 1 base and J by 5 bases, with 4 bases of the junction left unmatched. CDR3 coding DNA: TGCGCCAGCAGCCAAGGACAGGGGGCATGGGAGACCCAGTACTTC. It encodes CASSQGQGAWETQYF.

V and J are TRBV6-5 and TRBJ2-7; TRBD1 might be the D (6 bases). Germline-derived CDR1 and CDR2 are MNHEY and SVGAGI. V lost 5 bases, J lost 0 bases, and 11 bases lay in between. The CDR3 consists of 14 residues. The CDR3: CASSMNRASYEQYF. CDR3 in DNA: TGTGCCAGCAGTATGAACAGGGCCTCCTACGAGCAGTACTTC.